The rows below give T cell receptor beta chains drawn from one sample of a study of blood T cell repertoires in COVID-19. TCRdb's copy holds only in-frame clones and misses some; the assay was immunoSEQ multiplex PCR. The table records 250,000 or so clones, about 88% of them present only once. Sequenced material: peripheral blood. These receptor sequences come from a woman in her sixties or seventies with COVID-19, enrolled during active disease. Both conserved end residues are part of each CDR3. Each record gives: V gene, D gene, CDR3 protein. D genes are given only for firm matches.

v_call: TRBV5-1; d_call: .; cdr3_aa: CASSLQGRSTDTQYF
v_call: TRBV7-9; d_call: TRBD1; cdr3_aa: CASTLGGPGTGVYEQYF
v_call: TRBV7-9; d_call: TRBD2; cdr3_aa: CASSLAGEGEQYF
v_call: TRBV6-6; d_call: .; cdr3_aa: CASSYGRYSYNEQFF
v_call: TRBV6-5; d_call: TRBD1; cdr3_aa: CASSRTPGGAEGYTF
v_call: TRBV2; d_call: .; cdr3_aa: CASSELGARSPLHF
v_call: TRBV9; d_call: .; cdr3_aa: CASSVGSGANTGELFF
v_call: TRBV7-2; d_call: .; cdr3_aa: CASSSRGWGEGPQHF
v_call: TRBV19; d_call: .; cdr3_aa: CASSIDRTVDGYTF
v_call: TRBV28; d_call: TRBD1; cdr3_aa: CASSLPRGSEQYF
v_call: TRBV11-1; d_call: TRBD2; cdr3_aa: CASSLAVTSGPGEQYF
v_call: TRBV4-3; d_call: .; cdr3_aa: CASSQLVSRSRTEAFF
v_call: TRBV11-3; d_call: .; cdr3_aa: CASSLGQDSSNEQFF
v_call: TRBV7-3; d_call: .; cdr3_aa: CASSFLATGYNEQFF
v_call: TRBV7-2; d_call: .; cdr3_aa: CASSLNGLSQHF
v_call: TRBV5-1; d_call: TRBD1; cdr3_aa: CASSLAGRGTGELFF
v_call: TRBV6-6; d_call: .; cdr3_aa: CASNLGETVVAYGYTF
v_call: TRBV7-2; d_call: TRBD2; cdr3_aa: CASSLIPGGEQYF
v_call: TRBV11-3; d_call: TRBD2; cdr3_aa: CASSSRGLAAGGDTQYF
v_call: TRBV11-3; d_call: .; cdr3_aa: CASSFRLYNQPQHF
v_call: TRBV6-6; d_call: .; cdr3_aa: CASGLGSLGALHF
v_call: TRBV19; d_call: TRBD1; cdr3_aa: CASSRQGRLRNQPQHF
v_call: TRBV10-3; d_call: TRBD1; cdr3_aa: CAIRQGAQETQYF
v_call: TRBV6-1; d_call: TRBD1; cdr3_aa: CASIRGQGTSGELFF